Each of the 5 T cell receptor beta chains below was sequenced from the same sample in a study of cytomegalovirus exposure and HLA in healthy donors. PCR involved 60 Vbeta and 13 Jbeta primers. The protocol was immunoSEQ multiplex PCR, while the TCRdb copy is restricted to in-frame clones and leaves out a portion. This sample has fewer than 90,000 clones; roughly 78% occur once, and the top ten carry 2% to 3%. Material for sequencing was PBMCs. These TCRs come from a male donor in good health and CMV-seropositive.

This chain joins TRBV2 and TRBJ1-1, with 8 bases lining up with TRBD1. CDR1 is SNHLY and CDR2 is FYNNEI in the germline V gene. The CDR3 runs 15 residues. Germline trimming cut 10 bases from V and 1 base from J; bases unmatched to any gene: 11. The DNA for the CDR3 is TGTGCCACCCAGGGGACGGGACAGGCGAACACTGAAGCTTTCTTT. Amino acids: CATQGTGQANTEAFF.

This clone was observed a few times. This chain joins TRBV7-8 and TRBJ2-7; 9 bases match TRBD2. The CDR3 length is 17 residues. CDR1 SGHVS and CDR2 FQNEAQ come from the germline V gene. V gave up 5 bases and J gave up 4 bases; unmatched junction bases: 15. CDR3 nucleotides: TGTGCCAGCAGCCCGTACGAAATAGCGGGAGTTAGGTACGAGCAGTACTTC. Its protein is CASSPYEIAGVRYEQYF.

This clone was recorded once. DNA for the CDR3: TGTGCCAGCAGTCTGGGACAGGGGCCTTCACCCCTCCACTTT. It yields the protein CASSLGQGPSPLHF. The gene calls are TRBV2 and TRBJ1-6; 10 nucleotides agree with TRBD1. The CDR3 consists of 14 residues. The germline V gene encodes CDR1 SNHLY and CDR2 FYNNEI. The V and J ends lost 5 bases and 9 bases, in that order; junction bases with no gene match: 4.

The genes are TRBV11-2 and TRBJ2-7; D possibly corresponds to TRBD1 (6 bases). CDR3 length equals 14 residues. Germline-derived CDR1 and CDR2 are SGHAT and FQNNGV. V lost 4 bases and J lost 2, with 12 bases in between. The CDR3 sequence: CASSSPDRAYEQYF. CDR3 nucleotides: TGTGCCAGCAGCTCCCCGGACAGAGCCTACGAGCAGTACTTC.

This chain joins TRBV10-3 and TRBJ1-2; TRBD1 matches 11 bases. Germline lookup yields CDR1 ENHRY and CDR2 SYGVKD. Trimming at V came to 4 bases and at J to 6 bases, leaving 7 bases not matched to a gene. There are 15 residues in the CDR3. The DNA for the CDR3 is TGTGCCATCAGTGGGCAAGGGGACAGGGGGGATGGCTACACCTTC. Its translation is CAISGQGDRGDGYTF.